A selection of T cell receptor beta chains follows, all from one sample in a study of T cells in Graves' hyperthyroidism and ophthalmopathy. TCRdb called the multiplex PCR reads again in MiXCR, with one record for every CDR3 protein. The data hold 700,000 to 950,000 distinct CDR3 sequences, with about 35% observed a single time. Input material: blood. These receptors originate from a woman aged 40 to 50 with Graves' hyperthyroidism. CDR3s leave out the opening cysteine and the closing phenylalanine or tryptophan.

TRBV7-2	TRBJ2-5	ASSFDRGRETQY
TRBV10-3	TRBJ1-1	ATSWGAGEAF
TRBV7-3	TRBJ2-2	ASRSKGQGLSGELF
TRBV14	TRBJ1-5	ASSPGEASNQPQH
TRBV9	TRBJ1-5	ASSAWQGTGDQPQH
TRBV6-2/TRBV6-3	TRBJ1-5	ASSLTPGQGVAQH
TRBV9	TRBJ1-5	ASSQGSGGYSNQPQH
TRBV19	TRBJ1-1	ASSRKWSGLTEAF
TRBV10-2	TRBJ1-2	ASSEGSGPPGYT
TRBV28	TRBJ2-7	ASSLRTSGYEQY
TRBV10-3	TRBJ1-4	AISESNSGNPNEKLF
TRBV28	TRBJ1-2	ASRRQGATFYGYT
TRBV6-5	TRBJ2-6	ASSYRVGQGLT
TRBV24-1	TRBJ1-2	ATAGGQNGGYT
TRBV10-3	TRBJ2-5	AILLAGGRY
TRBV11-2	TRBJ1-3	ASSSGQYSGSTIY
TRBV5-1	TRBJ1-5	ASSLSGQVNQPQH
TRBV6-5	TRBJ1-5	AKRASACNQPQH
TRBV7-2	TRBJ2-5	ASSLQGLKQETQY
TRBV19	TRBJ2-2	ASSIRAGGTGELF
TRBV6-2/TRBV6-3	TRBJ1-5	ASSPLFGTGGGNQPQH
TRBV20-1	TRBJ2-7	SAKGIQGYSQQY
TRBV10-3	TRBJ1-2	AISEARDYGYT
TRBV29-1	TRBJ1-4	SVDSAGQGNEKLF
TRBV5-1	TRBJ1-4	ASSQEYIGGHNEKLF
TRBV6-1	TRBJ2-7	ASSVDRVFDEQY
TRBV19	TRBJ2-7	ASSPGPGGFSYEQY
TRBV7-9	TRBJ1-1	ASSAQGTGSTEAF
TRBV7-9	TRBJ1-1	ASSRVVGNTEAF